This T cell receptor (beta chain) was captured in a study of shared clonotypes between healthy human individuals. Findings of the study overall: The low donor count limited represented genetic and exposure-history diversity.

The naive CD8 subset, CD45RO-negative cells positively selected for CCR7, excluded terminally differentiated effector memory CD45RA+ cells. Only one count was recorded for this clone. The antigen remains undetermined. The CDR3 runs 12 residues. Trimming left V 8 bases short and J 0 bases short, with 7 bases between. Germline lookup yields CDR1 ENHRY and CDR2 SYGVKD. Assay execution took place at the deep level. Sequencing used immunoSEQ multiplex PCR; TCRdb keeps in-frame clones, though not all of them. This table holds 630,000 or so clones, 95% to 98% found once. The TCR sequence derives from a man aged 25 to 40 in good health. The V gene is TRBV10-3, the J gene TRBJ1-1; no clear D gene. The material sequenced was naive CD8+ T cells sorted from blood. This CDR3 is CAIGGVNTEAFF. In nucleotides, the CDR3 is TGTGCCATCGGAGGTGTGAACACTGAAGCTTTCTTT.